Following are 5 T cell receptor beta chains from one sample sequenced in a study of blood T cell repertoires in COVID-19. Sequencing used immunoSEQ multiplex PCR; TCRdb keeps in-frame clones, though not all of them. Of about 280,000 clones in the sample, around 84% were seen once. Sequencing input: PBMCs or T cells enriched from blood (not recorded which). The receptors stem from a woman aged 45-59 years who had recovered from COVID-19.

The chain links TRBV5-4 to TRBJ2-2, with a weak D call TRBD1 (6 bases). This CDR3 has 14 residues. Trimming stripped 6 bases from V and 4 bases from J, with 13 bases between. CDR1 and CDR2 (germline): SGHNT, YYREEE (reference sequence). The CDR3 nucleotides read TGTGCCAGCACCACACAGGGAGCCACCGGGGAGCTGTTTTTT. Translated: CASTTQGATGELFF.

The rearrangement uses TRBV27 and TRBJ1-1, with D possibly being TRBD1 (5 bases). This CDR3 contains 12 residues. Trimming stripped 5 bases from V and 7 bases from J, with 11 bases between. Germline V gene sequence: CDR1 MNHEY, CDR2 SMNVEV (reference sequence). The CDR3: CASSPLRGEAFF. As DNA, the CDR3 is TGTGCCAGCAGTCCTCTTAGGGGTGAAGCTTTCTTT.

The rearrangement joins TRBV19 to TRBJ2-2; D might be TRBD2 (6 bases). V was shortened by 6 bases and J by 0 bases, with 11 bases between the two germline ends. Germline CDR1 is LNHDA and CDR2 is SQIVND (reference sequence). The CDR3 sequence is 15 residues long. The CDR3 sequence: CASRLGGANTGELFF. The CDR3 DNA reads TGTGCCAGTAGGTTGGGCGGGGCGAACACCGGGGAGCTGTTTTTT.

The gene calls are TRBV28 and TRBJ1-6, with D uncertain. Trimming left V 1 base short and J 10 bases short, with 11 bases between. The germline V gene encodes CDR1 MDHEN and CDR2 SYDVKM. This CDR3 has 14 amino acids. The CDR3 sequence: CASSLFRSGSPLHF. As DNA, the CDR3 is TGTGCCAGCAGTTTATTCAGGTCTGGATCACCCCTCCACTTT.

The V and J genes are TRBV21-1 and TRBJ2-5; TRBD2 is the table's D call, not checked against the DNA. TRBV21-1 is annotated as a pseudogene. There are 17 residues in the CDR3. The CDR3 region has the DNA TGTGCCAGCAGCAAAGATTTTCTTAAGGCGGGTCAAGAGACCCAGTACTTC. Amino acid sequence: CASSKDFLKAGQETQYF.